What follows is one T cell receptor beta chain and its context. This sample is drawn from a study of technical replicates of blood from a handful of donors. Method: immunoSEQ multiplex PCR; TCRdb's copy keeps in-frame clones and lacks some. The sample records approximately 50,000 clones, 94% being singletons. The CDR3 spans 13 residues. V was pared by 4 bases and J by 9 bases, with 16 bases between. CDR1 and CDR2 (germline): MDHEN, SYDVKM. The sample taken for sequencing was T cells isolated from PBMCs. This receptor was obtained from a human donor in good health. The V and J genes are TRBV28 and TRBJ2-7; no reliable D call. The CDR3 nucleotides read TGTGCCAGCAGTTCCCCCGGTTTGCGAGGGCAGTACTTC. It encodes CASSSPGLRGQYF. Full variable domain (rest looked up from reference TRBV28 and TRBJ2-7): DVKVTQSSRYLVKRTGEKVFLECVQDMDHENMFWYRQDPGLGLRLIYFSYDVKMKEKGDIPEGYSVSREKKERFSLILESASTNQTSMYLCASSSPGLRGQYFGPGTRLTVT.